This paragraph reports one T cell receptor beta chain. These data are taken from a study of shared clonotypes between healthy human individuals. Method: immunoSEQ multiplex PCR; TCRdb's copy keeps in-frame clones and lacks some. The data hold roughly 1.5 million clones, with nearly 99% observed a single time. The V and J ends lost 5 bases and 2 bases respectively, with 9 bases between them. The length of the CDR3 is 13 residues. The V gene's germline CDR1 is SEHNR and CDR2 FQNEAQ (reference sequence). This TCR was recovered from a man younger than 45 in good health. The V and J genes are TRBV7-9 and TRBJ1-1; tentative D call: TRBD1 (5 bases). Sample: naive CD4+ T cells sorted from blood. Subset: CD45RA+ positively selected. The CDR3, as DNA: TGTGCCAGCAGCCCTTGGGGCAACACTGAAGCTTTCTTT. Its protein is CASSPWGNTEAFF.